This note documents a single T cell receptor beta chain sequence. The data stem from a study of control samples from healthy donors and cancer patients. Using immunoSEQ multiplex PCR, the repertoire was profiled, and TCRdb retains in-frame clones only, with some absent. The sample lists 130,000 to 150,000 clones; 80% to 90% were seen once. This CDR3 is built from 15 residues. Germline CDR1 SEHNR, CDR2 FQNEAQ (reference sequence). The V and J ends lost 5 bases and 8 bases respectively, with 21 bases between them. The chain recombines TRBV7-9 with TRBJ1-2; D unclear. The clonotype was recovered from a woman in her twenties or thirties in good health. The specimen was blood. CDR3 DNA: TGTGCCAGCAGCGCAGTTAGCTTGATCGGTTCAGGCTACACCTTC. The encoded protein is CASSAVSLIGSGYTF. Full variable domain (outside the CDR3, taken from reference TRBV7-9 and TRBJ1-2): DTGVSQNPRHKITKRGQNVTFRCDPISEHNRLYWYRQTLGQGPEFLTYFQNEAQLEKSRLLSDRFSAERPKGSFSTLEIQRTEQGDSAMYLCASSAVSLIGSGYTFGSGTRLTVV.